The T cell receptor beta chain under discussion was sequenced for a study of blood T cell repertoires in COVID-19. As processed by the authors: Quantification of nucleated cells was approximated via reference gene primer amplification. TCRdb's copy holds only in-frame clones and misses some; the assay was immunoSEQ multiplex PCR. V and J calls plus clone size are reproduced from that table; the DNA served to infer D and trimming. The data show about 300,000 clones, with around 89% seen just once and roughly 5.1% held by the top ten. Germline CDR1 reads LNHDA; CDR2 reads SQIVND (reference sequence). The CDR3 totals 14 residues. The germline V and J ends were trimmed by 5 bases and 6 bases, with 16 bases remaining between them.

The receptor was derived from a man aged 35 to 55 with acute or convalescent COVID-19. This chain uses TRBV19 with TRBJ1-1; D may be TRBD1 (6 bases). The source material was peripheral blood. In DNA, the CDR3 is TGTGCCAGTAGTTCCCAGGGGCCAAAGGCTGAAGCTTTCTTT. It yields the protein CASSSQGPKAEAFF.